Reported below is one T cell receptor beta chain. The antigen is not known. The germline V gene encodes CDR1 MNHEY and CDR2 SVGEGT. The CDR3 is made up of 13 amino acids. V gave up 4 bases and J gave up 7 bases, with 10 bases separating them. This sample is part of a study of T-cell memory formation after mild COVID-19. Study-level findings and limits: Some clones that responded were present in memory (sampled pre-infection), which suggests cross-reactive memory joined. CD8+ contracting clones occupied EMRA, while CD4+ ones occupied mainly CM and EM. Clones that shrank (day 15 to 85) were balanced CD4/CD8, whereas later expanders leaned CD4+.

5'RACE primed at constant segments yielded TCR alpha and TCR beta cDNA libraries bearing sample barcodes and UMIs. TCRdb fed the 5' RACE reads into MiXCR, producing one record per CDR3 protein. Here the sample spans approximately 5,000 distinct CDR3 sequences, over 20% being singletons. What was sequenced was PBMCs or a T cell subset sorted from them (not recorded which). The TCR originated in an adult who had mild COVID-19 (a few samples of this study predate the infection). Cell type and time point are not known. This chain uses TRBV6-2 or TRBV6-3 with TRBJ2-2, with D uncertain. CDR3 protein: CASSLSEIGELFF. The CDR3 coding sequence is TGTGCCAGCAGTTTGTCGGAGATCGGGGAGCTGTTTTTT.